This passage covers 4 T cell receptor beta chains from one sample sequenced in a study of OX40 agonist ivuxolimab in advanced cancers. Sequencing used immunoSEQ multiplex PCR; TCRdb keeps in-frame clones, though not all of them. This table holds tens of thousands of clones, roughly 80% found once. The material was CD4+ or CD8+ T cells sorted from blood, obtained in a trial of the OX40 agonist ivuxolimab. The receptors stem from an adult with an advanced solid tumor such as melanoma, head and neck, liver or kidney cancer.

The chain carries TRBV5-6 and TRBJ2-1, with 7 bases that match TRBD2. Germline V gene sequence: CDR1 SGHDT, CDR2 YYEEEE. The CDR3 sequence is 17 residues long. V trimming: 0 bases; J trimming: 0 bases; junction bases outside the gene matches: 6. CDR3 sequence: CASSLAWGTISYNEQFF. The CDR3 DNA follows: TGTGCCAGCAGCTTGGCCTGGGGGACTATCTCCTACAATGAGCAGTTCTTC.

The rearrangement joins TRBV29-1 to TRBJ1-2; D possibly corresponds to TRBD1 (6 bases). This CDR3 comprises 13 residues. Per the germline V gene, CDR1 is SQVTM and CDR2 is ANQGSEA. V was pared by 0 bases and J by 6 bases, with 11 bases between. The CDR3 region is CSVEEENRDGYTF. For the CDR3, the DNA is TGCAGCGTTGAAGAGGAGAACAGGGATGGCTACACCTTC.

The genes are TRBV11-3 and TRBJ2-7, with TRBD2 identical over 8 bases. The V and J ends lost 5 bases and 6 bases, in that order; junction bases with no gene match: 15. The CDR3 runs 16 residues. CDR1 is SGHNT and CDR2 is YENEEA in the germline V gene. CDR3 sequence: CASSPRAGALFSEQYF. CDR3 in DNA: TGTGCCAGCAGCCCCAGAGCGGGGGCCCTTTTTTCCGAGCAGTACTTC.

The rearrangement links TRBV11-3 to TRBJ1-1; D is unclear. Germline-derived CDR1 and CDR2 are SGHNT and YENEEA. There are 12 residues in the CDR3. The V gene lost 0 bases and the J gene lost 9 bases, with 8 bases spanning the gap. In DNA, the CDR3 is TGTGCCAGCAGCTTAGACGGGCGGCAAGCTTTCTTT. Translated, it gives CASSLDGRQAFF.